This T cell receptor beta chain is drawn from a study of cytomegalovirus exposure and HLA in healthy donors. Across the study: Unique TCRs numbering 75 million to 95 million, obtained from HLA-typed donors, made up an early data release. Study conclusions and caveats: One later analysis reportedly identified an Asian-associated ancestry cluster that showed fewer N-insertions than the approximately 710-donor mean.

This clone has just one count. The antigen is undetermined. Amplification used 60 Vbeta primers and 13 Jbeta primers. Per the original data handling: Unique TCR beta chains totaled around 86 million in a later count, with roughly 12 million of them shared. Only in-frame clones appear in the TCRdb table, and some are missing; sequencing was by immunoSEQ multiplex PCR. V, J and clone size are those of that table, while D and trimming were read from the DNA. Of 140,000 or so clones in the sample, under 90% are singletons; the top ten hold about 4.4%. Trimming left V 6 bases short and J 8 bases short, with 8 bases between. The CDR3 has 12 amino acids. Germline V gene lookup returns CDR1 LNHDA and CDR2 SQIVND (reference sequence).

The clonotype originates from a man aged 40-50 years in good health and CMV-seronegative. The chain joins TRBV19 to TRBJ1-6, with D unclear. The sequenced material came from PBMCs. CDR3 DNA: TGTGCCAGTAGCTTCCGGGATTCACCCCTCCACTTT. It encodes CASSFRDSPLHF.